The 18 T cell receptor beta chains below all came from one sample that was sequenced in a study of PD-1 blockade in classical Hodgkin lymphoma. Autologous stem cell transplantation was followed by relapse in every patient, and brentuximab vedotin exposure varied. The protocol was immunoSEQ multiplex PCR, while the TCRdb copy is restricted to in-frame clones and leaves out a portion. The sample gives 14,000 or so clones, 83% of which show up once; around 20% is in the top ten. The sequenced sample was peripheral blood mononuclear cells (PBMCs), obtained at baseline. The source of these receptors is a human donor with classical Hodgkin lymphoma.

The chain is built from TRBV25-1 and TRBJ2-7, with 8 bases fitting TRBD1. Trimming took 4 bases from V and 3 from J; bases not matched to a gene: 8. Germline V CDR1 and CDR2: MGHDK, SYGVNS. CDR3 size: 15 residues. This CDR3 is CASSALDRGRYEQYF. CDR3 nucleotide sequence: TGTGCCAGCAGTGCCCTCGACAGGGGTCGCTACGAGCAGTACTTC.

The chain is built from TRBV18 and TRBJ1-1; tentative D call: TRBD1 (6 bases). With 6 bases removed from V and 0 bases from J, the gap between germline ends came to 11 bases. Looked up from germline, CDR1 is KGHSH and CDR2 is LQKENI. The CDR3 is 14 residues long. For the CDR3, the DNA is TGTGCCAGCTCCTCAACAGGGCTGAACACTGAAGCTTTCTTT. Protein product: CASSSTGLNTEAFF.

The rearrangement links TRBV25-1 to TRBJ1-1; D possibly corresponds to TRBD1 (5 bases). Trimming stripped 7 bases from V and 4 bases from J, with 10 bases between. Germline values: CDR1 MGHDK, CDR2 SYGVNS. The CDR3 is 12 amino acids. CDR3 coding DNA: TGTGCCAGCAAGCACCAGGGCACTGAAGCTTTCTTT. Translating gives CASKHQGTEAFF. Looking up the rest from reference TRBV25-1 and TRBJ1-1 gives the full variable domain: EADIYQTPRYLVIGTGKKITLECSQTMGHDKMYWYQQDPGMELHLIHYSYGVNSTEKGDLSSESTVSRIRTEHFPLTLESARPSHTSQYLCASKHQGTEAFFGQGTRLTVV.

The chain combines TRBV19 with TRBJ1-1; D might be TRBD1 (5 bases). Trimming took off 6 bases at V and 6 bases at J, with 11 bases between the two ends. Germline CDR1 and CDR2: LNHDA and SQIVND (reference sequence). CDR3 length: 12 residues. For the CDR3, the DNA is TGTGCCAGTAGGGGGGGTAGCGCTGAAGCTTTCTTT. It translates to CASRGGSAEAFF.

This clone has just one count. Here the CDR3 DNA reads TGCAGCGTTGACCTCCCGTGGGGGTATGGCTACACCTTC. Translation: CSVDLPWGYGYTF. This sequence joins TRBV29-1 and TRBJ1-2; TRBD1 is a possible D gene (5 bases). In germline, CDR1 is SQVTM, CDR2 ANQGSEA. The CDR3 totals 13 residues. V was trimmed by 3 bases and J by 5 bases, leaving 13 bases between them.

The chain links TRBV7-3 to TRBJ2-3, with a weak D call TRBD2 (7 bases). Germline assignment: CDR1 SGHTA and CDR2 FQGTGA. This CDR3 is 17 amino acids long. V lost 1 base, J lost 1 base, and 15 bases lay in between. CDR3 protein: CASSLRGGLAGTDTQYF. The CDR3 DNA follows: TGTGCCAGCAGCTTAAGGGGGGGCCTAGCGGGCACAGATACGCAGTATTTT.

The chain couples TRBV5-1 to TRBJ1-2; 7 bases fit TRBD1. Germline-derived CDR1 and CDR2 are SGHRS and YFSETQ. The J segment lost 7 bases and the V segment lost 2 bases, leaving 5 bases of the junction unmatched. This CDR3 region has 13 residues. The CDR3 loop is CASSFETGVGYTF. The CDR3, as DNA: TGCGCCAGCAGCTTCGAAACAGGGGTTGGCTACACCTTC.

The chain joins TRBV11-2 to TRBJ1-2; D is possibly TRBD1 (5 bases). The germline gives CDR1 SGHAT, CDR2 FQNNGV. V dropped 4 bases and J dropped 7 bases, with 16 bases sitting between them. This CDR3 comprises 14 residues. CDR3 sequence reads: CASSSTGTVVGYTF. CDR3 nucleotide sequence: TGTGCCAGCAGCTCTACCGGGACGGTGGTTGGCTACACCTTC.

CDR3 sequence: CATSREGSGTAQYF. The CDR3 DNA follows: TGTGCCACCAGCAGAGAGGGCAGTGGGACGGCCCAGTACTTC. The gene calls are TRBV15 and TRBJ2-5; D possibly uses TRBD1 or TRBD2 (5 bases each). Deletions cut 0 bases from V and 9 bases from J, with 14 bases between. The CDR3 covers 14 residues. From germline, CDR1 is LNHNV and CDR2 YYDKDF (reference sequence).

The table lists this clone with a count of one. This chain uses TRBV7-2 with TRBJ1-1; D may be TRBD1 (6 bases). The germline V and J ends were trimmed by 5 bases and 6 bases, with 16 bases remaining between them. Germline-derived CDR1 and CDR2 are SGHTA and FQGNSA. CDR3 length: 14 amino acids. CDR3 DNA sequence: TGTGCCAGCAGCCTTTACAGGGAGCTGGCTGAAGCTTTCTTT. Translating it yields CASSLYRELAEAFF.

V and J are TRBV19 and TRBJ1-5; D call uncertain. Between the trimmed V and J ends, which lost 6 bases and 4 bases, there was a span of 10 bases. This CDR3 spans 13 amino acids. From germline, CDR1 is LNHDA and CDR2 SQIVND (reference sequence). CDR3 protein: CASRAHRNQPQHF. CDR3 DNA: TGTGCCAGTAGGGCACACCGTAATCAGCCCCAGCATTTT.

V usage is TRBV2 and J usage is TRBJ1-2; TRBD1 aligns across 8 bases. J was trimmed by 3 bases and V by 5 bases; bases with no gene match: 2. This CDR3 contains 13 residues. Germline assignment: CDR1 SNHLY and CDR2 FYNNEI. The CDR3 spells CASSPQGDYGYTF. In nucleotides, the CDR3 is TGTGCCAGCAGTCCACAGGGGGACTATGGCTACACCTTC.

CDR3 residues: CSVRGTGNTIYF. The CDR3 nucleotides are TGCAGCGTCCGGGGGACTGGAAACACCATATATTTT. The chain uses TRBV29-1 and TRBJ1-3; D possibly corresponds to TRBD1 (5 bases). Trimming pared 6 bases from V and 2 bases from J, leaving 8 bases between. Germline V gene data show CDR1 as SQVTM and CDR2 as ANQGSEA. The CDR3 length is 12 residues. Full variable domain (missing parts from reference TRBV29-1 and TRBJ1-3): SAVISQKPSRDICQRGTSLTIQCQVDSQVTMMFWYRQQPGQSLTLIATANQGSEATYESGFVIDKFPISRPNLTFSTLTVSNMSPEDSSIYLCSVRGTGNTIYFGEGSWLTVV.

J is TRBJ1-2 and V is TRBV4-1, with D perhaps matching TRBD1 (6 bases). CDR1 is MGHRA and CDR2 is YSYEKL in the germline V gene. This CDR3 spans 15 amino acids. Trimming cost V 0 bases and J 0 bases, with 8 bases left between them. The CDR3 sequence is CASSQDTGTNYGYTF. CDR3 in DNA: TGCGCCAGCAGCCAAGATACAGGGACTAACTATGGCTACACCTTC.

This clone was counted a few times. CDR3 nucleotide sequence: TGTGCCAGCAGCTCGCAGGACATGCCTTATGTTGAAGCTTTCTTT. It codes for CASSSQDMPYVEAFF. This chain uses TRBV5-4 with TRBJ1-1; D might be TRBD1 (5 bases). V was cut by 3 bases and J by 7 bases, with 19 bases left in between. CDR1 and CDR2 (germline): SGHNT, YYREEE (reference sequence). CDR3 length equals 15 residues.

J is TRBJ2-7 and V is TRBV18; D is perhaps TRBD1 (6 bases). The germline V and J ends were trimmed by 5 bases and 2 bases, with 10 bases remaining between them. Germline lookup yields CDR1 KGHSH and CDR2 LQKENI. This CDR3 comprises 13 residues. The CDR3 sequence: CASSAQGTYEQYF. In DNA form, the CDR3 reads TGTGCCAGCTCAGCACAGGGTACCTACGAGCAGTACTTC.

V is TRBV14 and J is TRBJ2-1; D is uncertain. This CDR3 region has 11 residues. Germline loops: CDR1 SGHDN, CDR2 FVKESK. Trimming left V 2 bases short and J 9 bases short, with 5 bases between. CDR3 in DNA: TGTGCCAGCAGCCAATACGGTGAGCAGTTCTTC. Amino acid sequence: CASSQYGEQFF.

The V and J genes are TRBV7-2 and TRBJ2-2; D is unresolved. Between the trimmed V and J ends, which lost 7 bases and 1 base, there was a span of 10 bases. Per the germline V gene, CDR1 is SGHTA and CDR2 is FQGNSA. The CDR3 covers 14 residues. The DNA for the CDR3 is TGTGCCAGCAACCCTGGAAGGAACACCGGGGAGCTGTTTTTT. Protein sequence: CASNPGRNTGELFF.